At least ten counts were recorded for the clone carrying this TCR beta chain. The target antigen is unknown. Trimming shortened V by 0 bases and J by 11 bases, and 12 bases separated the two germline ends. The CDR3 has 13 amino acids. Per the germline V gene, CDR1 is LGHNA and CDR2 is YSLEER. A single record per CDR3 protein comes from TCRdb applying MiXCR to the 5' RACE reads. The sample lists about 200,000 distinct CDR3 sequences, 6% to 9% occurring once. The data were obtained in a study of identical twins. Findings and limits, study-wide: Researchers caution that invariant MAIT and iNKT cells could partly confound zero-insertion analyses. With beta out-of-frame sequences, excess sharing by twins was weaker. Alpha sequences out of frame and shared by twins had excess low generation probability.

These records were also assigned to another study, of yellow fever vaccine responses in identical twins.

The sequencing sample was made of memory (CD45RO+) T cells sorted from blood. The chain joins TRBV4-3 to TRBJ2-3; no definite D call. This sequence originates from a woman under 30 in good health. The CDR3 bases are TGCGCCAGCAGCCAAGATACGGGCCACCAGCAGTATTTT. Its protein product is CASSQDTGHQQYF.